This TCR beta chain was recorded in a study of blood T cells in healthy people across ages. General observations from the study: Diversity of TCR beta correlated strongly with naive T cell percentage. It was held that the diversity estimates obtained from one million T cells were underestimates.

This clonotype was picked up a small number of times. The antigen is not known. Combining a sample-barcoded 5' primer with a J-beta primer mix, a second PCR ran for roughly 7 to 12 cycles. TCRdb analysed the 5' RACE reads with MiXCR anew, one entry per CDR3 protein. The sample yields more than 700,000 distinct CDR3 sequences, about 53% seen once. The authors drew about 10 milliliters of peripheral blood from each donor. The CDR3 extends over 15 amino acids. Germline V gene lookup returns CDR1 SGHRS and CDR2 YFSETQ. Losses at the gene ends were 6 bases for V and 3 bases for J; bases not matched to a gene: 5.

The V gene is TRBV5-1, the J gene TRBJ2-1; TRBD1 matches at 11 bases. The source material was blood. The TCR sequence derives from a man older than 75 in good health. The CDR3 loop reads CASTPGTGGYNEQFF. CDR3 nucleotides: TGCGCCAGCACCCCCGGGACAGGGGGCTACAATGAGCAGTTCTTC.